The present T cell receptor beta chain was sequenced within a study of shared T cell receptors in the human thymus. The germline V gene encodes CDR1 SGHRS and CDR2 YFSETQ. With 4 bases clipped from V and 5 bases from J, the junction kept 6 bases outside the gene matches. This CDR3 comprises 16 residues. Repertoires were generated with immunoSEQ multiplex PCR, while TCRdb's copy carries only in-frame clones and drops some. The data contain 63,000 or so clones, about 96% of them singletons. Material: thymocytes. The sequence came from a human donor. This sequence joins TRBV5-1 and TRBJ1-6, with 10 bases that match TRBD1. CDR3 sequence reads: CASSAGTGENNSPLHF. The CDR3 DNA reads TGCGCCAGCAGCGCGGGGACAGGGGAAAATAATTCACCCCTCCACTTT.